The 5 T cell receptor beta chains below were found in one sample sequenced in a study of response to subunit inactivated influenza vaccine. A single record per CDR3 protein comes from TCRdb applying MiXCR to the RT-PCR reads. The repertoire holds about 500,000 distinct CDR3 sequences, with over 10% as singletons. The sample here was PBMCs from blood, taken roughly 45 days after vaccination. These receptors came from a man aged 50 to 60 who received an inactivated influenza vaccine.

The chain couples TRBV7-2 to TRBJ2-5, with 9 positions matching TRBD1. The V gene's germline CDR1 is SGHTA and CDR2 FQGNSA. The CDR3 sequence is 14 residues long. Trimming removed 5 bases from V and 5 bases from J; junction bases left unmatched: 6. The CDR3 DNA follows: TGTGCCAGCAGCACGAGGACAGGGGAGGAGACCCAGTACTTC. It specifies CASSTRTGEETQYF.

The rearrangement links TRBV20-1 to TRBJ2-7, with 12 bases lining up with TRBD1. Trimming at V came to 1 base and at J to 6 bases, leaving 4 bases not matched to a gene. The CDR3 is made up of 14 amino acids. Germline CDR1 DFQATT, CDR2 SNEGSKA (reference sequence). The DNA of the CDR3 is TGCAGTGCTAGAGGGGGGACAGGGGGCAGCGAGCAGTACTTC. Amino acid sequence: CSARGGTGGSEQYF.

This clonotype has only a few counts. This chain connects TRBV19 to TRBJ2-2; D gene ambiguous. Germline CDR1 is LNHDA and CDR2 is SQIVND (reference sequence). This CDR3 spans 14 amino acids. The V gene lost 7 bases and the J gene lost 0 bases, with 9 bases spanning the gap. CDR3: CASKSFANTGELFF. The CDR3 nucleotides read TGTGCCAGTAAGAGTTTCGCGAACACCGGGGAGCTGTTTTTT. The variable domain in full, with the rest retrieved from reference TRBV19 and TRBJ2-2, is DGGITQSPKYLFRKEGQNVTLSCEQNLNHDAMYWYRQDPGQGLRLIYYSQIVNDFQKGDIAEGYSVSREKKESFPLTVTSAQKNPTAFYLCASKSFANTGELFFGEGSRLTVL.

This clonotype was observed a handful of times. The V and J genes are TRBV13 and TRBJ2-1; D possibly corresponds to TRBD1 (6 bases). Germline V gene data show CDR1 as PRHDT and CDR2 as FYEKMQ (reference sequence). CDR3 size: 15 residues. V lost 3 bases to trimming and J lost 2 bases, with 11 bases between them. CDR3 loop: CASSFNRDAYNEQFF. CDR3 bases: TGTGCCAGCAGCTTCAACAGGGATGCCTACAATGAGCAGTTCTTC.

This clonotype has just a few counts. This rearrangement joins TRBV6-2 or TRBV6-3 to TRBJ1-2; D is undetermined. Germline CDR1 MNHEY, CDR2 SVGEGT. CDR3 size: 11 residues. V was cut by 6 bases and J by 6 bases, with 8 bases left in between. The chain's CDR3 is CASSESHGYTF. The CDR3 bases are TGTGCCAGCAGCGAGAGTCATGGCTACACCTTC.